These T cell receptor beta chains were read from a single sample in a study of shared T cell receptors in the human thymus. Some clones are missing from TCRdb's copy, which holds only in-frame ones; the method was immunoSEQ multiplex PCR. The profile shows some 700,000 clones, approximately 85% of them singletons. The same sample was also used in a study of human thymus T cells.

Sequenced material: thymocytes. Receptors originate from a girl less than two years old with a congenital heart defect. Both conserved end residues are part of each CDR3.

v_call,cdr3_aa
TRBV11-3,CASSLGGGDDEQFF
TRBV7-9,CASSMGGLNQPQHF
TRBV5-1,CASSPPETEGVEAFF
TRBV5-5,CASSPDTEEGHEQFF
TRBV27,CASSSLAGPYNEQFF
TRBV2,CASSQVFGVNNYGYTF
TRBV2,CASSEAVVGGQPQHF
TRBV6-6,CASGGRSGNTIYF
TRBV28,CASRQGQGTVNTGELFF
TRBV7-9,CASSQRRDRVLTEGEAFF
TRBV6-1,CASDTAEAFF